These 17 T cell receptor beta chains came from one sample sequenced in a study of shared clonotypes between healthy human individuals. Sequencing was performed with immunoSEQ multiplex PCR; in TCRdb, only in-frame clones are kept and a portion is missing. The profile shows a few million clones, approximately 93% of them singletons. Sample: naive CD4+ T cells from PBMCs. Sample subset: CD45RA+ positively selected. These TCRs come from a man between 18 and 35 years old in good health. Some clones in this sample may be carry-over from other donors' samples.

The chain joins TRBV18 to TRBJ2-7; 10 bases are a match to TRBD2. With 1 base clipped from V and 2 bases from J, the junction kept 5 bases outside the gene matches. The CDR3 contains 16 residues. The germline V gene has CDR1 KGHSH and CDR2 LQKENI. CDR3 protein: CASSPLRTSGTYEQYF. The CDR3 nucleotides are TGTGCCAGCTCACCACTCAGGACTAGCGGCACCTACGAGCAGTACTTC.

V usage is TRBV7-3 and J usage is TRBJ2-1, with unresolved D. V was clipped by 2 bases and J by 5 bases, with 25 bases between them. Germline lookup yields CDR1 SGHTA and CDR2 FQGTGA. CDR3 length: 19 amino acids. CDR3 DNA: TGTGCCAGCAGCTTACCCGTCTCTCAGAGACTTCATAAGCACAATGAGCAGTTCTTC. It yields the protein CASSLPVSQRLHKHNEQFF.

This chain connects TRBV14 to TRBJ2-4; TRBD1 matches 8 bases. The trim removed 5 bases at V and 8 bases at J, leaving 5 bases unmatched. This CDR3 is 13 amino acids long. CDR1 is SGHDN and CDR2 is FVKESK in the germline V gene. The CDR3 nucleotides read TGTGCCAGCAGCTCGGACAGGGTCGACATTCAGTACTTC. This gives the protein CASSSDRVDIQYF.

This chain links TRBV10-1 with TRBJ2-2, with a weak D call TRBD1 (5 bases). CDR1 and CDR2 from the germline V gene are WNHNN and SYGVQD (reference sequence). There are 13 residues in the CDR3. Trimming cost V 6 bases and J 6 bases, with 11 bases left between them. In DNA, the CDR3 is TGCGCCAGCAGCCTACAGGTCCCCGGGGAGCTGTTTTTT. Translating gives CASSLQVPGELFF.

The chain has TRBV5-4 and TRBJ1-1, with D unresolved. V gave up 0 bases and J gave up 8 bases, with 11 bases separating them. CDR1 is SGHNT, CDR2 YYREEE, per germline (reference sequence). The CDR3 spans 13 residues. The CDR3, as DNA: TGTGCCAGCAGCTTGGAGGATTTGGGGGAAGCTTTCTTT. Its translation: CASSLEDLGEAFF.

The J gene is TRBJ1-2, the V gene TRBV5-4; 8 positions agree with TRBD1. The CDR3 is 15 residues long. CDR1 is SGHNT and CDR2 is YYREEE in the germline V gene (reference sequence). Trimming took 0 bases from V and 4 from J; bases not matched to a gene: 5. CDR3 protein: CASSLGTGLAYGYTF. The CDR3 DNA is TGTGCCAGCAGCTTGGGGACAGGGTTGGCCTATGGCTACACCTTC.

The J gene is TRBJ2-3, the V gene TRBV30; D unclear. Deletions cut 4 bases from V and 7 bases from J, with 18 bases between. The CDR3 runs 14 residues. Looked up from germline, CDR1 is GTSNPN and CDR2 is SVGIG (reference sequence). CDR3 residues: CAWIWGPNGHTQYF. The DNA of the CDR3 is TGTGCCTGGATCTGGGGTCCCAACGGCCATACGCAGTATTTT.

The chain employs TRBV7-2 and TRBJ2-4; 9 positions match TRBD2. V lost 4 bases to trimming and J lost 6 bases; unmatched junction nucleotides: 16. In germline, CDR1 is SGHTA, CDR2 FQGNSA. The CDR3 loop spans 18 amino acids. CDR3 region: CASSSTSLGLAGLNIQYF. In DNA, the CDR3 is TGTGCCAGCAGCTCAACGTCCCTTGGTCTAGCGGGATTAAACATTCAGTACTTC.

The CDR3 DNA follows: TGCGCCAGCAGCCAAGGGGAGGGGAGGAGCTCCTACAATGAGCAGTTCTTC. Its translation: CASSQGEGRSSYNEQFF. This chain connects TRBV4-3 to TRBJ2-1; 7 bases are shared with TRBD2. The CDR3 consists of 17 residues. The V gene end was trimmed by 1 base and the J gene end by 0 bases; junction bases not matched to a gene: 6. Germline-derived CDR1 and CDR2 are LGHNA and YSLEER.

The CDR3 is CAISERPEDTIYF. For the CDR3, the DNA is TGTGCCATCAGTGAGCGCCCAGAAGACACCATATATTTT. This rearrangement joins TRBV10-3 to TRBJ1-3; D remains unclear. V lost 2 bases and J 8 bases, leaving 10 bases between the germline ends. The CDR3 consists of 13 residues. CDR1 ENHRY and CDR2 SYGVKD come from the germline V gene.

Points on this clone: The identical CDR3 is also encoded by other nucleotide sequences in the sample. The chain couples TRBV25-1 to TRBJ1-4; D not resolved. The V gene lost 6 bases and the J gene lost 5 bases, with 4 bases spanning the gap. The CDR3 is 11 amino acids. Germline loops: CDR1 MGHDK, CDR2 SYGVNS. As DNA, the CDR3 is TGTGCCAGCAGCCTAAATGAAAAACTGTTTTTT. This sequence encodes CASSLNEKLFF.

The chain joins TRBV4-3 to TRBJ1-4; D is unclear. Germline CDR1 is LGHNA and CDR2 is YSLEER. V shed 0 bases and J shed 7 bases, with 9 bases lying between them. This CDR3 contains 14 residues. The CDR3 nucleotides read TGCGCCAGCAGCCAAGATTGGGGTGGTGAAAAACTGTTTTTT. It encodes CASSQDWGGEKLFF.

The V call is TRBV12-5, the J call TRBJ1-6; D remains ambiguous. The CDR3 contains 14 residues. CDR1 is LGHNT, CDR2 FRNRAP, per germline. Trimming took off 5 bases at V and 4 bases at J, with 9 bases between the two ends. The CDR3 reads CASGIDGYNSPLHF. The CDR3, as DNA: TGTGCTAGTGGTATCGACGGATATAATTCACCCCTCCACTTT.

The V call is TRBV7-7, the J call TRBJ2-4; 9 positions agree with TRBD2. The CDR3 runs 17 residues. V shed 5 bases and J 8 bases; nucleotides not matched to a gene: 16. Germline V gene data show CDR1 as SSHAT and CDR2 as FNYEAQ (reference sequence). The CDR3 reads CASSPLTSGWPRDIQYF. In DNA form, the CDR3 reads TGTGCCAGCAGCCCCTTAACTAGCGGGTGGCCCCGGGACATTCAGTACTTC.

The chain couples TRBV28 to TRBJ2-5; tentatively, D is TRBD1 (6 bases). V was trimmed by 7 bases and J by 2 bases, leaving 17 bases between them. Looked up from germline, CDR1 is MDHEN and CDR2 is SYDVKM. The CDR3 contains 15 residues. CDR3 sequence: CASTTRGRAQETQYF. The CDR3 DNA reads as TGTGCCAGCACCACCAGGGGCAGGGCTCAAGAGACCCAGTACTTC.

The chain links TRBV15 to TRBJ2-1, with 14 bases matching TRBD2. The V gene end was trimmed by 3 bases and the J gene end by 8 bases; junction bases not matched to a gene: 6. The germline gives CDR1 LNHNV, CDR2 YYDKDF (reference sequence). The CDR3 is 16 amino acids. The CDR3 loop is CATSSRGLAGGYEQFF. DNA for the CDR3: TGTGCCACCAGCAGTCGAGGACTAGCGGGAGGTTATGAGCAGTTCTTC.

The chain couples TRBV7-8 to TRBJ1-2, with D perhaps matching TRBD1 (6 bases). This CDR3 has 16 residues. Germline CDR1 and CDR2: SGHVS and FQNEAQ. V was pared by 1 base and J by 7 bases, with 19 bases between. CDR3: CASSLGLNRAAAGYTF. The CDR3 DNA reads TGTGCCAGCAGCTTAGGATTAAACAGGGCTGCGGCTGGCTACACCTTC.